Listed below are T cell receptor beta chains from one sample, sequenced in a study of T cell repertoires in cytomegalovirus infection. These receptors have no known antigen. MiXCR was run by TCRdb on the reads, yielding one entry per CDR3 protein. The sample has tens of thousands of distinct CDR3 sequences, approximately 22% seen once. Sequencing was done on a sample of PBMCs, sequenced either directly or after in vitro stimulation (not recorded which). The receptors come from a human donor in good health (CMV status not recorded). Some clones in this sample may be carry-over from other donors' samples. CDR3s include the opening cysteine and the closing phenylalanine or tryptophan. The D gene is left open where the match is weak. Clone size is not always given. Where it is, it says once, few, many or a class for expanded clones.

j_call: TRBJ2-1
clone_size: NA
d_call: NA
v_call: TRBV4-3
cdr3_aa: CASSHRLDFYNEQFF
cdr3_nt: TGCGCCAGCAGCCACCGACTAGACTTTTACAATGAGCAGTTCTTC

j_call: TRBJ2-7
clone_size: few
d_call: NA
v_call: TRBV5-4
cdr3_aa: CASSPRQRAYEQYF
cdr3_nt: TGTGCCAGCAGCCCTCGACAGAGAGCCTACGAGCAGTACTTC

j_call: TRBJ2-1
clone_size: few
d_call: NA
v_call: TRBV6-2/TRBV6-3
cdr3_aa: CASSGTRLAVSYNEQFF
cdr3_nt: TGTGCCAGCAGCGGGACTCGATTAGCGGTCTCCTACAATGAGCAGTTCTTC

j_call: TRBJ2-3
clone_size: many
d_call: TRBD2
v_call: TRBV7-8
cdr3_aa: CASSQLAGATDTQYF
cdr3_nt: TGTGCCAGCAGCCAATTAGCGGGGGCCACAGATACGCAGTATTTT

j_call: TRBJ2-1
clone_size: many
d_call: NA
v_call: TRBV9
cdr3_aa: CASSVVGTVDEQFF
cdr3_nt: TGTGCCAGCAGCGTAGTCGGGACGGTCGATGAGCAGTTCTTC

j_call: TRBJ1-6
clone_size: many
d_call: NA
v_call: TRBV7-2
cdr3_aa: CASSSQGNVGSPLHF
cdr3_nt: TGTGCCAGCAGCTCGCAGGGGAACGTCGGTTCACCCCTCCACTTT

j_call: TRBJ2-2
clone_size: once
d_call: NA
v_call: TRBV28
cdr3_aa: CASSFFRANTGELFF
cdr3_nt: TGTGCCAGCAGTTTCTTCAGGGCGAACACCGGGGAGCTGTTTTTT

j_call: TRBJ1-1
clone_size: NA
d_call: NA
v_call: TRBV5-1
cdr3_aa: CASSLDGPMNTEAFF
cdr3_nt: TGCGCCAGCAGCTTGGATGGACCGATGAACACTGAAGCTTTCTTT

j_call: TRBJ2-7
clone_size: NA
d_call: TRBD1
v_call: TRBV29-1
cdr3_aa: CSVRTGGNYEQYF
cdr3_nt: TGCAGCGTAAGGACAGGGGGGAACTACGAGCAGTACTTC

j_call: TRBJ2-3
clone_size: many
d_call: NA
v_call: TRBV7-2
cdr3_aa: CASSPYSPSTDTQYF
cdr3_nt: TGTGCCAGCAGCCCGTACTCCCCTAGCACAGATACGCAGTATTTT

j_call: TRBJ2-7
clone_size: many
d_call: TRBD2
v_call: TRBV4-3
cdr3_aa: CASSQHLSGRVPAYEQYF
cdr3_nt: TGCGCCAGCAGCCAACACCTTAGCGGGAGGGTCCCGGCCTACGAGCAGTACTTC

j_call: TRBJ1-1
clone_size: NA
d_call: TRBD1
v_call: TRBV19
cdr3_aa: CASRGQGVSEAFF
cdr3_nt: TGTGCCTCCCGGGGACAGGGGGTTTCTGAAGCTTTCTTT

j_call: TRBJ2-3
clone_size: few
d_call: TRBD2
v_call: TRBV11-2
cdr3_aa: CASRPGLAGLDTQYF
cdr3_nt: TGTGCCAGCAGACCGGGACTAGCGGGGTTGGATACGCAGTATTTT

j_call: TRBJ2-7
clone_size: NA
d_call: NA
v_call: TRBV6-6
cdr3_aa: CASRNDGAYEQYF
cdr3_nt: TGTGCCAGCAGGAATGACGGGGCCTACGAGCAGTACTTC

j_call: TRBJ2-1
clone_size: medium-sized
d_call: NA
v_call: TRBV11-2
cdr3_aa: CASSLAGYNEQFF
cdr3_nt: TGTGCCAGCAGCTTAGCCGGTTACAATGAGCAGTTCTTC

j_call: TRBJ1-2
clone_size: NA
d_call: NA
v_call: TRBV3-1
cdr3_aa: CASSHSDGGAGYTF
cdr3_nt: TGTGCCAGCAGCCATTCCGACGGCGGGGCCGGCTACACCTTC

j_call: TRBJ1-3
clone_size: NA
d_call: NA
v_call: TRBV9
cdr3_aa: CASSPEAQGLAGNTIYF
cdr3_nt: TGTGCCAGCAGCCCAGAGGCACAGGGTCTGGCTGGAAACACCATATATTTT

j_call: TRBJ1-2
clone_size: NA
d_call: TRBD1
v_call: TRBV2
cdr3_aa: CASSEGAFAGGDGYTF
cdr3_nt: TGTGCCAGCAGTGAAGGGGCTTTTGCAGGGGGGGATGGCTACACCTTC

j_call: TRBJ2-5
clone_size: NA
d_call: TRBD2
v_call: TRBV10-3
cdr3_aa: CAIRETSGETQYF
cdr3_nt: TGTGCCATCAGAGAGACTAGCGGAGAGACCCAGTACTTC

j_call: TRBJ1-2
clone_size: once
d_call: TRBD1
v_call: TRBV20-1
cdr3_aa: CSAWDSGSYGYTF
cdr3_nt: TGCAGTGCTTGGGACAGCGGAAGCTATGGCTACACCTTC

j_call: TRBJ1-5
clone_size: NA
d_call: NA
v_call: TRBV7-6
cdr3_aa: CASSSLGQPQHF
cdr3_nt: TGTGCCAGCAGCTCCCTTGGGCAGCCCCAGCATTTT

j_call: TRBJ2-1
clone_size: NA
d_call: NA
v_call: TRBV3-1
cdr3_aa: CASSPTVGNEQFF
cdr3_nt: TGTGCCAGCAGCCCCACCGTGGGCAATGAGCAGTTCTTC

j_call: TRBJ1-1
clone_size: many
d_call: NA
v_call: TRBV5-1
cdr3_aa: CASSWDDTEAFF
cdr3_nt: TGCGCCAGCAGCTGGGATGACACTGAAGCTTTCTTT

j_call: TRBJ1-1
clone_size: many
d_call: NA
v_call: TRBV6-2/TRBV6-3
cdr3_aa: CASSYVIGTEAFF
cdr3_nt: TGTGCCAGCAGTTACGTTATAGGGACTGAAGCTTTCTTT

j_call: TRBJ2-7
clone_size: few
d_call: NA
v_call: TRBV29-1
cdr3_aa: CSARSGGRDEQYF
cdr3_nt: TGCAGCGCCCGAAGTGGGGGCCGGGACGAGCAGTACTTC

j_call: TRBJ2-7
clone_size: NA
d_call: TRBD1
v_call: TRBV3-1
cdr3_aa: CASSQQNRQGYSYEQYF
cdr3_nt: TGTGCCAGCAGCCAACAGAATAGACAGGGGTATTCCTACGAGCAGTACTTC

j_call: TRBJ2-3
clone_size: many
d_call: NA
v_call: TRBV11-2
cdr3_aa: CASSAGVSQYF
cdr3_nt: TGTGCCAGCAGCGCAGGAGTTTCGCAGTATTTT

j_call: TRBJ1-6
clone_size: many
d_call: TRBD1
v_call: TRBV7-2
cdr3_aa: CASSPRTGNSPLHF
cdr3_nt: TGTGCCAGCAGCCCAAGGACAGGAAATTCACCCCTCCACTTT

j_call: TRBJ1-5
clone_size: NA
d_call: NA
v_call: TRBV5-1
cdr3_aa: CASSLDPGGQPQHF
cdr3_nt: TGCGCCAGCAGCTTGGACCCGGGCGGTCAGCCCCAGCATTTT

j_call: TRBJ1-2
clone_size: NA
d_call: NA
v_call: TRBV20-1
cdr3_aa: CSAPSNFNSGYTF
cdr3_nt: TGCAGTGCTCCTAGCAACTTTAACTCTGGCTACACCTTC

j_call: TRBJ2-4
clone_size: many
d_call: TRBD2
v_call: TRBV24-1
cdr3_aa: CATSDGTSGSDIQYF
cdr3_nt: TGTGCCACCAGTGATGGGACTAGCGGGAGTGACATTCAGTACTTC

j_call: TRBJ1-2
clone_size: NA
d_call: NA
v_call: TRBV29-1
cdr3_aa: CSVEVPEQTHYGYTF
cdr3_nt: TGCAGCGTTGAAGTCCCGGAACAGACCCACTATGGCTACACCTTC